These 11 T cell receptor beta chains were all obtained from the same sample, sequenced in a study of vaccination and CD4 T cells after COVID-19. The antigens for these receptors are not known. Oncomine TCR Beta short-read sequencing was applied to DNA from cultured CD4+ T cells. TCRdb reprocessed the PCR reads with MiXCR, giving one entry per CDR3 protein. There are about 4,900 distinct CDR3 sequences in the sample; around 26% occur only once, and approximately 34% lies in the top ten. Documented treatment: approximately nine-day PBMC culture with coronavirus spike peptide pools or control peptides (ViraFEST assay). Prior to the COVID-19 pandemic (2011-2018), the unexposed donor's CD4+ T cells were collected. Material for sequencing was CD4+ T cells from blood, cultured in vitro. The receptors were gathered from a human donor in good health.

The table lists this clonotype with a few counts. This chain uses TRBV7-8 with TRBJ1-2, with 7 bases lining up with TRBD1. This CDR3 spans 13 amino acids. Unmatched junction bases numbered 8, after V lost 5 bases and J lost 8 bases. Germline-derived CDR1 and CDR2 are SGHVS and FQNEAQ. The DNA of the CDR3 is TGTGCCAGCAGCCCGACAGGGCCATGGGGCTACACCTTC. Translated, it gives CASSPTGPWGYTF.

The rearrangement links TRBV6-1 to TRBJ2-1; 11 bases agree with TRBD2. This CDR3 has 15 amino acids. Trimming at V came to 2 bases and at J to 3 bases, leaving 0 bases not matched to a gene. Germline lookup yields CDR1 MNHNS and CDR2 SASEGT. The CDR3 region is CASSELAGGYNEQFF. DNA for the CDR3: TGTGCCAGCAGTGAACTAGCGGGGGGCTACAATGAGCAGTTCTTC.

This clonotype was seen a few times. This chain connects TRBV15 to TRBJ2-5, with D tentatively TRBD1 (5 bases). The CDR3 sequence is 19 residues long. The V end lost 2 bases, the J end lost 5 bases, and 27 bases lay between the germline ends. The V gene's germline CDR1 is LNHNV and CDR2 YYDKDF (reference sequence). The CDR3 loop is CATSRFRAYTGLIGETQYF. In DNA form, the CDR3 reads TGTGCCACCAGCAGATTCAGAGCGTACACAGGTTTGATAGGGGAGACCCAGTACTTC.

The rearrangement joins TRBV28 to TRBJ1-5, with no clear D. The ends were cut back, 7 bases at V and 5 bases at J, with 9 bases in the middle. This CDR3 is 12 amino acids long. The germline gives CDR1 MDHEN, CDR2 SYDVKM. CDR3 amino acids: CASTPNHQPQHF. CDR3 coding DNA: TGTGCCAGCACCCCCAACCATCAGCCCCAGCATTTT.

This clonotype has more than one count but fewer than ten. This chain connects TRBV19 to TRBJ1-2; unclear D gene. Germline CDR1 is LNHDA and CDR2 is SQIVND (reference sequence). V lost 9 bases and J lost 4, with 15 bases in between. The CDR3 totals 13 residues. This CDR3 is CARTQNGIYGYTF. In DNA form, the CDR3 reads TGTGCCAGGACTCAGAACGGTATCTATGGCTACACCTTC.

This clonotype has a handful of counts. The chain links TRBV12-3 or TRBV12-4 to TRBJ1-2; a possible D gene is TRBD1 (6 bases). The V end lost 5 bases, the J end lost 9 bases, and 19 bases lay between the germline ends. The CDR3 is made up of 14 amino acids. This CDR3 is CASSTPALRGSYTF. The CDR3 DNA is TGTGCCAGCAGTACCCCCGCATTAAGGGGGAGCTACACCTTC.

The chain uses TRBV5-1 and TRBJ1-1, with D perhaps matching TRBD1 (5 bases). The CDR3 spans 14 residues. Germline CDR1 is SGHRS and CDR2 is YFSETQ. Trimming took off 0 bases at V and 2 bases at J, with 8 bases between the two ends. The CDR3 here is CASSLEGVNTEAFF. CDR3 in DNA: TGCGCCAGCAGCTTGGAAGGGGTTAACACTGAAGCTTTCTTT.

This clonotype has more than one count but fewer than ten. The genes are TRBV7-9 and TRBJ1-1; D is possibly TRBD1 (6 bases). This CDR3 region has 14 residues. Germline-derived CDR1 and CDR2 are SEHNR and FQNEAQ (reference sequence). V was cut by 7 bases and J by 1 base, with 13 bases left in between. The CDR3 region is CASTNPRGNTEAFF. DNA for the CDR3: TGTGCCAGCACCAACCCCAGGGGGAACACTGAAGCTTTCTTT.

The chain is built from TRBV5-1 and TRBJ1-6; 7 bases align to TRBD1. Germline V lookup: CDR1 SGHRS, CDR2 YFSETQ. V lost 7 bases and J lost 8; bases outside the gene matches: 9. This CDR3 spans 14 amino acids. In DNA, the CDR3 is TGCGCCAGCGGAAAGGGGGCAAGGGATTCACCCCTCCACTTT. Its protein is CASGKGARDSPLHF.

This rearrangement joins TRBV6-2 or TRBV6-3 to TRBJ2-3, with D unresolved. CDR1 and CDR2 from the germline V gene are MNHEY and SVGEGT. Between the trimmed V and J ends, which lost 8 bases and 5 bases, there was a span of 14 bases. This CDR3 spans 13 amino acids. The CDR3 loop reads CASWSLSRDTQYF. CDR3 nucleotides: TGTGCCAGCTGGTCCCTTTCGCGAGATACGCAGTATTTT.

The rearrangement links TRBV6-1 to TRBJ1-3; 10 positions agree with TRBD1. CDR3 size: 15 residues. V trimming: 9 bases; J trimming: 3 bases; junction bases outside the gene matches: 8. The V gene's germline CDR1 is MNHNS and CDR2 SASEGT. DNA for the CDR3: TGTGCCAGAGCGGAAGACAGGGGGCTTGGAAACACCATATATTTT. The encoded protein is CARAEDRGLGNTIYF.